The 26 T cell receptor beta chains given below trace back to one sample, sequenced in a study of naive and memory T cell subsets. An equimolar mix of two oligonucleotides served as the beta constant-region primer for TRBC1 and TRBC2. TCRdb itself ran the UMI-ligation and nested PCR reads through MiXCR, one entry per CDR3 protein. This sample has some 83,000 distinct CDR3 sequences; over 10% occur once, and the top ten carry 0.75% to 1%. Input material: central memory CD4+ T cells from blood. The receptors originated from a human donor in good health.

This clonotype was recorded many times. This sequence joins TRBV7-2 and TRBJ2-7; tentative D call: TRBD2 (5 bases). Germline V CDR1 and CDR2: SGHTA, FQGNSA. The CDR3 length is 14 residues. Trimming removed 5 bases at V and 6 bases at J, with 17 bases between. In DNA, the CDR3 is TGTGCCAGCAGCAGTCCGGACTTTCTCTCCGAGCAGTACTTC. Its translation: CASSSPDFLSEQYF.

This chain joins TRBV6-2 or TRBV6-3 and TRBJ2-7; unclear D gene. Trimming shortened V by 8 bases and J by 0 bases, and 11 bases separated the two germline ends. The CDR3 runs to 13 residues. CDR1 and CDR2 (germline): MNHEY, SVGEGT. The CDR3 bases are TGTGCCAGCCGCTCCGCTAACTCCTACGAGCAGTACTTC. Translation: CASRSANSYEQYF.

The table lists this clonotype with a few counts. The gene calls are TRBV3-1 and TRBJ2-7; tentatively, D is TRBD2 (6 bases). Germline V gene data show CDR1 as LGHDT and CDR2 as YNNKEL (reference sequence). The ends were cut back, 0 bases at V and 2 bases at J, with 14 bases in the middle. This CDR3 comprises 16 residues. The CDR3 DNA follows: TGTGCCAGCAGCCAAGATCCGGGCGGGACCGCCTACGAGCAGTACTTC. It encodes CASSQDPGGTAYEQYF.

This clonotype has just a few counts. The chain employs TRBV20-1 and TRBJ2-1, with 8 bases fitting TRBD2. The CDR3 has 17 amino acids. Unmatched junction bases numbered 8, after V lost 1 base and J lost 0 bases. Germline CDR1 is DFQATT and CDR2 is SNEGSKA (reference sequence). This CDR3 is CSARVGKRGSSYNEQFF. CDR3 nucleotide sequence: TGCAGTGCTAGAGTTGGGAAGCGGGGGAGCTCCTACAATGAGCAGTTCTTC.

The chain joins TRBV30 to TRBJ2-1; 7 nucleotides agree with TRBD1. The CDR3 has 12 residues. Trimming at V came to 0 bases and at J to 7 bases, leaving 0 bases not matched to a gene. Germline V CDR1 and CDR2: GTSNPN, SVGIG (reference sequence). CDR3 residues: CAWSVQGNEQFF. Here the CDR3 DNA reads TGTGCCTGGAGTGTACAGGGGAATGAGCAGTTCTTC.

The sample holds a few counts of this clonotype. This sequence joins TRBV20-1 and TRBJ2-7, with D possibly being TRBD1 (5 bases). This CDR3 contains 12 residues. The V gene lost 5 bases and the J gene lost 3 bases, with 11 bases spanning the gap. The germline V gene encodes CDR1 DFQATT and CDR2 SNEGSKA (reference sequence). The DNA of the CDR3 is TGCAGTGCTGAGGACACTCGCTACGAGCAGTACTTC. The encoded protein is CSAEDTRYEQYF.

The table lists this clonotype with a few counts. CDR3 region: CASSDAGTDTQYF. The DNA of the CDR3 is TGCGCCAGCAGCGACGCAGGCACAGATACGCAGTATTTT. V gene TRBV5-1 combines with J gene TRBJ2-3; D gene ambiguous. The germline V gene encodes CDR1 SGHRS and CDR2 YFSETQ. The CDR3 has 13 amino acids. V was trimmed by 4 bases and J by 1 base, leaving 7 bases between them.

V usage is TRBV5-4 and J usage is TRBJ1-6, with D maybe TRBD1 (6 bases). V was shortened by 10 bases and J by 5 bases, with 16 bases between the two germline ends. Germline CDR1 is SGHNT and CDR2 is YYREEE (reference sequence). The CDR3 has 14 amino acids. The CDR3 region is CALARPGDNSPLHF. For the CDR3, the DNA is TGTGCCCTCGCTCGGCCAGGGGATAATTCACCCCTCCACTTT.

This clonotype was detected many times. This chain uses TRBV11-2 with TRBJ1-2; 9 nucleotides line up with TRBD1. The CDR3 sequence is 17 residues long. Germline V gene data show CDR1 as SGHAT and CDR2 as FQNNGV. V lost 5 bases, J lost 3 bases, and 13 bases stayed unmatched. The CDR3 spells CASSARQGVLGHYGYTF. The CDR3 DNA is TGTGCCAGCAGCGCGAGACAGGGGGTGCTTGGGCACTATGGCTACACCTTC.

This clonotype has a handful of counts. The chain links TRBV7-2 to TRBJ2-5; D remains unclear. Trimming removed 4 bases from V and 6 bases from J, with 15 bases in between. This CDR3 has 14 residues. Germline values: CDR1 SGHTA, CDR2 FQGNSA. Here the CDR3 DNA reads TGTGCCAGCAGCTCTAGACCGGGCAGCAAGACCCAGTACTTC. Its protein product is CASSSRPGSKTQYF.

The J gene is TRBJ1-6, the V gene TRBV20-1, with 7 bases that match TRBD1. Germline V lookup: CDR1 DFQATT, CDR2 SNEGSKA (reference sequence). The length of the CDR3 is 16 residues. V gave up 0 bases and J gave up 5 bases; unmatched junction bases: 7. In nucleotides, the CDR3 is TGCAGTGCTAGAGATCGGGAGACAGGGAATAATTCACCCCTCCACTTT. Amino acid sequence: CSARDRETGNNSPLHF.

In nucleotides, the CDR3 is TGTGCCAGCAGATTGGGACAGATTTATGAAAAACTGTTTTTT. It encodes CASRLGQIYEKLFF. The rearrangement uses TRBV28 and TRBJ1-4; the match to TRBD1 covers 7 bases. This CDR3 has 14 residues. J was trimmed by 6 bases and V by 6 bases; bases with no gene match: 7. Germline CDR1 and CDR2: MDHEN and SYDVKM.

In its sample, this clonotype was seen many times. One end of the junction varies from germline; a read error may be responsible. The chain couples TRBV27 to TRBJ2-1, with 14 bases identical to TRBD2. The CDR3 loop spans 23 amino acids. CDR1 is MNHEY, CDR2 SMNVEV, per germline (reference sequence). CDR3 DNA sequence: TGTGCCAGCAGTCCCGGCGGACTAGCGGGAGGCCCCACTAGACCTGGGGGTCTTTTGGAGCGGTTCTTC. The encoded protein is CASSPGGLAGGPTRPGGLLERFF.

In its sample, this clonotype was seen a few times. This chain uses TRBV30 with TRBJ2-6, with a weak D call TRBD2 (7 bases). The CDR3 runs to 17 residues. The V and J ends lost 1 base and 2 bases respectively, with 15 bases between them. Germline V lookup: CDR1 GTSNPN, CDR2 SVGIG (reference sequence). CDR3 residues: CAWSEGGGGAGANVLTF. As DNA, the CDR3 is TGTGCCTGGAGTGAAGGGGGGGGAGGCGCTGGGGCCAACGTCCTGACTTTC.

The CDR3 sequence is CASSAGIGYGYTF. For the CDR3, the DNA is TGTGCCAGCAGTGCAGGGATAGGCTATGGCTACACCTTC. The V and J genes are TRBV27 and TRBJ1-2; D perhaps matches TRBD1 (5 bases). Per germline, CDR1 MNHEY and CDR2 SMNVEV (reference sequence). The CDR3 loop spans 13 amino acids. V lost 5 bases and J 4 bases, leaving 11 bases between the germline ends.

This sequence joins TRBV2 and TRBJ2-5; 8 bases match TRBD1. Germline V gene lookup returns CDR1 SNHLY and CDR2 FYNNEI. CDR3 size: 14 residues. V shed 6 bases and J 7 bases; nucleotides not matched to a gene: 10. Here the CDR3 reads CASRVMDREVTQYF. CDR3 in DNA: TGTGCCAGCAGGGTTATGGACAGGGAAGTGACCCAGTACTTC.

This clonotype was seen more than once but under ten times. The chain employs TRBV12-3 or TRBV12-4 and TRBJ2-1, with 10 bases fitting TRBD2. This CDR3 comprises 19 residues. The V gene end was trimmed by 5 bases and the J gene end by 4 bases; junction bases not matched to a gene: 17. The CDR3: CASSPSLKALAGGYNEQFF. The CDR3 DNA reads TGTGCCAGCAGTCCTTCCCTTAAAGCCTTAGCGGGGGGTTACAATGAGCAGTTCTTC.

This clonotype was picked up a small number of times. The chain has TRBV12-3 or TRBV12-4 and TRBJ1-3; TRBD1 might be the D (5 bases). The CDR3 runs to 16 residues. The V end was cut by 6 bases, the J end by 0 bases, with 15 bases between. DNA of the CDR3: TGTGCCAGCAGGCCCTCTGACAGAATCTCTGGAAACACCATATATTTT. Translated: CASRPSDRISGNTIYF.

This clonotype was observed at least ten times. The DNA of the CDR3 is TGCAGTGCTAGAGATTCCGCAGAAAGCGGGAGGATGCCGTTCTTC. It yields the protein CSARDSAESGRMPFF. The chain recombines TRBV20-1 with TRBJ2-1; 9 bases are a match to TRBD2. V dropped 0 bases and J dropped 15; count of bases not matched to a gene: 15. The CDR3 consists of 15 residues. Germline-derived CDR1 and CDR2 are DFQATT and SNEGSKA (reference sequence).

This clonotype has ten or more counts. The V gene is TRBV29-1, the J gene TRBJ2-5; tentatively, D is TRBD1 (6 bases). Germline CDR1 SQVTM, CDR2 ANQGSEA. This CDR3 region has 13 residues. The CDR3 region has the DNA TGCAGAGTCGGGGCTTTAGGGGGAGAGACCCAGTACTTC. Amino acids: CRVGALGGETQYF.

The chain uses TRBV6-5 and TRBJ2-5, with D hard to call. The CDR3 covers 15 residues. Germline V gene lookup returns CDR1 MNHEY and CDR2 SVGAGI. Trimming left V 6 bases short and J 2 bases short, with 16 bases between. CDR3: CASSEIEMGQETQYF. The DNA of the CDR3 is TGTGCCAGCAGCGAAATAGAAATGGGACAAGAGACCCAGTACTTC.

This clonotype turned up a few times. V usage is TRBV5-1 and J usage is TRBJ2-1; D call uncertain. Germline V gene data show CDR1 as SGHRS and CDR2 as YFSETQ. The CDR3 contains 13 residues. The V gene lost 0 bases and the J gene lost 12 bases, with 13 bases spanning the gap. CDR3 residues: CASSLAQEYGQFF. The CDR3 region has the DNA TGCGCCAGCAGCTTGGCCCAGGAGTATGGGCAGTTCTTC.

The sample holds a few counts of this clonotype. The chain combines TRBV25-1 with TRBJ2-7; no firm D call. The ends were cut back, 7 bases at V and 3 bases at J, with 7 bases in the middle. The CDR3 covers 11 residues. Germline V lookup: CDR1 MGHDK, CDR2 SYGVNS. This chain's CDR3 is CASNSHYEQYF. For the CDR3, the DNA is TGTGCCAGCAACAGTCACTACGAGCAGTACTTC.

The table lists this clonotype with a few counts. The chain recombines TRBV5-1 with TRBJ2-6, with D possibly matching TRBD1 (6 bases). CDR3 length equals 15 residues. V was cut by 2 bases and J by 2 bases, with 8 bases left in between. Germline CDR1 is SGHRS and CDR2 is YFSETQ. The CDR3 sequence: CASSLQGAGANVLTF. The CDR3 bases are TGCGCCAGCAGCTTACAGGGTGCTGGGGCCAACGTCCTGACTTTC. Complete variable domain (other parts from reference TRBV5-1 and TRBJ2-6): KAGVTQTPRYLIKTRGQQVTLSCSPISGHRSVSWYQQTPGQGLQFLFEYFSETQRNKGNFPGRFSGRQFSNSRSEMNVSTLELGDSALYLCASSLQGAGANVLTFGAGSRLTVL.

This clonotype was observed many times. The gene calls are TRBV10-3 and TRBJ2-3; possibly TRBD2 for D (5 bases). The germline V gene has CDR1 ENHRY and CDR2 SYGVKD. This CDR3 region has 13 residues. The V gene lost 8 bases and the J gene lost 3 bases, with 12 bases spanning the gap. CDR3 amino acids: CAIFSGSTDTQYF. The CDR3 DNA is TGTGCCATCTTTAGTGGGAGTACAGATACGCAGTATTTT.

This clonotype was detected ten times or more. This chain joins TRBV6-5 and TRBJ2-2; a possible D gene is TRBD1 (6 bases). The germline V gene encodes CDR1 MNHEY and CDR2 SVGAGI. The CDR3 totals 16 residues. V was shortened by 0 bases and J by 1 base, with 9 bases between the two germline ends. CDR3 DNA sequence: TGTGCCAGCAGTTACTCGGACAGTCTGAACACCGGGGAGCTGTTTTTT. Protein sequence: CASSYSDSLNTGELFF.